The 8 T cell receptor beta chains reported below all come from one sample, sequenced in a study of blood T cell repertoires in COVID-19. Clones were sequenced by immunoSEQ multiplex PCR, and TCRdb holds only the in-frame ones, with some missing. Among 250,000 to 300,000 clones listed, just under 90% were seen once. Sequences were obtained from peripheral blood. These receptors were collected from a woman between 50 and 59 years old with COVID-19, enrolled during active disease.

V gene TRBV15 combines with J gene TRBJ1-5; TRBD1 agrees at 7 bases. This CDR3 is 18 amino acids long. The junction had 11 bases not matched to a gene; V was cut back by 2 bases and J by 1 base. CDR1 is LNHNV, CDR2 YYDKDF, per germline (reference sequence). In DNA, the CDR3 is TGTGCCACCAGCAGATCCCCCCTACAGGGGATAAGCAATCAGCCCCAGCATTTT. This codes for CATSRSPLQGISNQPQHF.

This clone was counted a few times. The CDR3 nucleotides read TGTGCCACCGCGAAGGGGGGGCTCAGGGCGGGAGTGACAGATACGCAGTATTTT. Protein product: CATAKGGLRAGVTDTQYF. V gene TRBV27 combines with J gene TRBJ2-3, with a weak D call TRBD2 (7 bases). Germline V gene sequence: CDR1 MNHEY, CDR2 SMNVEV (reference sequence). The V end lost 10 bases, the J end lost 3 bases, and 29 bases lay between the germline ends. The CDR3 sequence is 18 residues long.

V gene TRBV7-9 combines with J gene TRBJ1-2, with 9 bases that match TRBD1. Germline V CDR1 and CDR2: SEHNR, FQNEAQ (reference sequence). The CDR3 contains 14 residues. V dropped 1 base and J dropped 9; count of bases not matched to a gene: 6. The CDR3 reads CASSLGAGTGRYTF. The CDR3 DNA is TGTGCCAGCAGCTTAGGGGCCGGGACAGGGCGCTACACCTTC.

The V and J genes are TRBV27 and TRBJ2-2; 9 bases fit TRBD2. This CDR3 comprises 17 residues. CDR1 is MNHEY and CDR2 is SMNVEV in the germline V gene (reference sequence). With 0 bases clipped from V and 0 bases from J, the junction kept 2 bases outside the gene matches. CDR3 region: CASSLSPSGANTGELFF. In nucleotides, the CDR3 is TGTGCCAGCAGTTTATCCCCTAGCGGGGCGAACACCGGGGAGCTGTTTTTT.

The V and J genes are TRBV28 and TRBJ2-7; TRBD2 is a possible D gene (6 bases). This CDR3 region has 15 residues. Germline V gives CDR1 MDHEN, CDR2 SYDVKM. V was clipped by 4 bases and J by 3 bases, with 16 bases between them. CDR3 coding DNA: TGTGCCAGCAGTTCCCCGGGAGTGGGAGGCTACGAGCAGTACTTC. Translated: CASSSPGVGGYEQYF.

The chain links TRBV2 to TRBJ2-7; D call uncertain. CDR3 size: 11 residues. Germline V lookup: CDR1 SNHLY, CDR2 FYNNEI. Between the trimmed V and J ends, which lost 2 bases and 7 bases, there was a span of 6 bases. The chain's CDR3 is CASSEPREQYF. CDR3 DNA sequence: TGTGCCAGCAGTGAACCGCGGGAGCAGTACTTC.

The genes are TRBV5-1 and TRBJ2-1; 8 bases match TRBD2. V was pared by 0 bases and J by 8 bases, with 13 bases of the junction left unmatched. The CDR3 is 17 residues long. The germline V gene has CDR1 SGHRS and CDR2 YFSETQ. For the CDR3, the DNA is TGCGCCAGCAGCTTGGATTTATCGGGAGGGCCGGGCGATGAGCAGTTCTTC. Amino acid sequence: CASSLDLSGGPGDEQFF.

The J gene is TRBJ2-3, the V gene TRBV25-1; no clear D gene. This CDR3 spans 14 amino acids. CDR1 and CDR2 (germline): MGHDK, SYGVNS. V was cut by 4 bases and J by 1 base, with 9 bases left in between. In DNA, the CDR3 is TGTGCCAGCAGTGGCTTCCGGGGCACAGATACGCAGTATTTT. It specifies CASSGFRGTDTQYF.